This TCR beta chain was sequenced for a study of CD8+CD57+ T cells in acquired aplastic anemia (dated by TCRdb to 2016 to 2018). Study-wide context: On average, sorted CD4+ and CD8+ cells yielded around 3.4 ug of extracted DNA, with a range of about 0.18 to 30 ug. Healthy donor samples averaged approximately 10 million reads for CD4+ and under 12 million for CD8+ cells. Summary of the overall study and its limitations: No significant difference in CD8+ Simpson's diversity was found between patients and healthy controls (P=0.060). Although roughly 29 CD8+ CDR3 sequences were shared by patients and controls, these sequences appeared highly expressed in patients and within the immunodominant clones of patients.

TCR beta VDJ combination and CDR3 sequence profiling used genomic DNA as the template. An Illumina HiSeq 2000 was the platform used for TCR repertoire sequencing. For the original study's pipeline: Repertoires were assessed using TRBV/TRBJ rearrangement plots, CDR3 size and DJ length profiles, and Simpson's diversity index. The most abundant DNA sequence in the deep sequencing data was defined as the immunodominant clone. CDR3 amino acid sequences were checked for sharing across subjects and were also compared against the VDJdb database and published repertoires. Clones were called with MiXCR by TCRdb after fastp trimmed the public reads at Q25, and only in-frame beta chains were retained. A single entry per CDR3 protein holds the most common genes and DNA from its merged rows. Here the V and J calls rest on TCRdb's processing, not on the authors' analysis. The sample records about 160,000 distinct CDR3 sequences, around 45% of which are singletons. In total, the top ten clones hold 1.1% of the sample.

In the case of this clonotype: Its antigen specificity is not known. Base quality data are lacking; no much larger clone is found one base away.

In this study, sorted CD4+ and CD8+ T cells from the blood of healthy subjects and of severe aplastic anemia patients had their TCR repertoires deep-sequenced. Ficoll-Paque density gradient centrifugation was used to isolate peripheral blood mononuclear cells. Before DNA extraction, CD4+ and CD8+ T cells were sorted by FACS or by magnetic beads. Including cysteine and phenylalanine, the CDR3 has 15 amino acids. Of all the DNA, just the CDR3 is kept, 45 bases in frame from base 1. The junction carries 19 bases between V and J, which are trimmed by 6 bases and 4 bases respectively. This sequence originates from a human donor in good health. Sample: sorted CD4+, CD8+, or CD8+CD57+ T cells (not recorded which) from PBMCs. The sequence links TRBV12-3 or TRBV12-4 to TRBJ2-7; the D gene is perhaps TRBD1, on 6 matching bases. The CDR3 region has the sequence CASSHVKQGVYEQYF. The nucleotide sequence is TGTGCCAGCAGCCACGTAAAACAGGGCGTTTACGAGCAGTACTTC.